This entry lists 16 T cell receptor beta chains sequenced from one sample in a study of shared clonotypes between healthy human individuals (dated by TCRdb to 2020 to 2021). Libraries came from the immunoSEQ multiplex PCR assay. The source is immuneACCESS, and TCRdb retained only in-frame sequences with V and J called. Part of the clones is not carried over; for the studies checked, unresolved V genes explain less than half of this, and the remainder is unexplained. The sample table contains some 650,000 clones; only one count was recorded for more than 95% of them. Around 0.057% of the sample rests with the top ten. Sequenced material: naive CD4+ T cells sorted from blood. Explained via the paper, the cell subset or site label denotes: CD45RA+ positively selected. The receptors shown here come from a woman aged 25-40 years in good health.

The chain joins TRBV19 to TRBJ1-1, with D possibly being TRBD1 (6 bases). Trimming left V 6 bases short and J 3 bases short, with 14 bases between. The germline gives CDR1 LNHDA, CDR2 SQIVND (reference sequence). The CDR3 has 14 residues. The CDR3 loop reads CASRAWGRYTEAFF. For the CDR3, the DNA is TGTGCCAGTAGAGCATGGGGGCGGTACACTGAAGCTTTCTTT.

The rearrangement uses TRBV15 and TRBJ2-7; the match to TRBD1 covers 7 bases. The CDR3 has 14 residues. CDR1 is LNHNV, CDR2 YYDKDF, per germline (reference sequence). V lost 8 bases and J lost 0; bases outside the gene matches: 7. The CDR3 sequence is CATRRGQDSYEQYF. The CDR3 DNA is TGTGCCACCCGTCGAGGACAGGACTCCTACGAGCAGTACTTC.

This rearrangement joins TRBV6-5 to TRBJ2-3; a possible D gene is TRBD1 (7 bases). With 4 bases removed from V and 6 bases from J, the gap between germline ends came to 14 bases. Looked up from germline, CDR1 is MNHEY and CDR2 is SVGAGI. This CDR3 is 14 amino acids long. The CDR3 spells CASSSRDSYDTQYF. The DNA of the CDR3 is TGTGCCAGCAGTTCGCGGGACAGTTATGATACGCAGTATTTT.

In its sample, this clone was seen once. V is TRBV20-1 and J is TRBJ2-5; D possibly corresponds to TRBD1 (5 bases). Trimming took off 3 bases at V and 4 bases at J, with 6 bases between the two ends. CDR1 is DFQATT and CDR2 is SNEGSKA in the germline V gene (reference sequence). This CDR3 spans 11 amino acids. CDR3 coding DNA: TGCAGTGCTAGTCAGGGAGAGACCCAGTACTTC. This gives the protein CSASQGETQYF.

The table lists this clone with a count of one. The CDR3 reads CASHSGVAGGGELFF. The CDR3 coding sequence is TGTGCCAGCCACTCCGGGGTAGCGGGAGGCGGGGAGCTGTTTTTT. This chain connects TRBV6-6 to TRBJ2-2, with TRBD2 matching 10 bases. In germline, CDR1 is MNHNY, CDR2 SVGAGI (reference sequence). With 8 bases clipped from V and 7 bases from J, the junction kept 10 bases outside the gene matches. The CDR3 contains 15 residues.

The chain links TRBV28 to TRBJ2-2; TRBD2 agrees at 11 bases. The germline CDR1 and CDR2 sequences are MDHEN and SYDVKM. The J segment lost 1 base and the V segment lost 4 bases, leaving 5 bases of the junction unmatched. CDR3 size: 17 residues. The CDR3 here is CASSSTGTSGNTGELFF. The CDR3, as DNA: TGTGCCAGCAGTTCCACCGGGACTAGCGGGAACACCGGGGAGCTGTTTTTT.

This clone has a single count. The chain is built from TRBV29-1 and TRBJ2-1, with 10 bases fitting TRBD2. Looked up from germline, CDR1 is SQVTM and CDR2 is ANQGSEA. The length of the CDR3 is 13 residues. The V segment lost 5 bases and the J segment 4 bases; nucleotides outside the gene matches: 2. CDR3: CSVLAGAYNEQFF. Written as DNA, the CDR3 is TGCAGCGTTCTAGCGGGAGCTTACAATGAGCAGTTCTTC.

The chain employs TRBV28 and TRBJ2-1, with 16 bases that match TRBD2. Germline V gene lookup returns CDR1 MDHEN and CDR2 SYDVKM. CDR3 length equals 20 residues. With 8 bases clipped from V and 8 bases from J, the junction kept 21 bases outside the gene matches. Here the CDR3 DNA reads TGTGCCAGCCCGCCCTGGGGGGGGCCGGGACTAGCGGGAGGGCCCGATGAGCAGTTCTTC. Translating it yields CASPPWGGPGLAGGPDEQFF. Combining the CDR3 with reference TRBV28 and TRBJ2-1 gives the whole variable domain DVKVTQSSRYLVKRTGEKVFLECVQDMDHENMFWYRQDPGLGLRLIYFSYDVKMKEKGDIPEGYSVSREKKERFSLILESASTNQTSMYLCASPPWGGPGLAGGPDEQFFGPGTRLTVL.

V usage is TRBV27 and J usage is TRBJ2-7; 8 bases map to TRBD1. Germline CDR1 and CDR2: MNHEY and SMNVEV (reference sequence). V shed 0 bases, J shed 2 bases, and the junction held 9 bases outside the gene matches. The CDR3 runs 17 residues. The CDR3 region has the DNA TGTGCCAGCAGTTTATCAAGATCAAGGACAGGGCCCTACGAGCAGTACTTC. Protein product: CASSLSRSRTGPYEQYF.

The V call is TRBV29-1, the J call TRBJ1-2; D perhaps matches TRBD1 (6 bases). The CDR3 sequence is 16 residues long. CDR1 and CDR2 from the germline V gene are SQVTM and ANQGSEA. Between the trimmed V and J ends, which lost 2 bases and 3 bases, there was a span of 19 bases. In DNA form, the CDR3 reads TGCAGCGTTGAATCCCCCACCCCGGGACAATACTATGGCTACACCTTC. Amino acids: CSVESPTPGQYYGYTF.

The chain recombines TRBV27 with TRBJ1-1, with D maybe TRBD1 (6 bases). The V gene lost 6 bases and the J gene lost 6 bases, with 14 bases spanning the gap. Germline CDR1 MNHEY, CDR2 SMNVEV (reference sequence). The CDR3 spans 13 residues. Here the CDR3 DNA reads TGTGCCAGCAGGCCTACAGGGATCGCTGAAGCTTTCTTT. Translated: CASRPTGIAEAFF.

The rearrangement joins TRBV5-1 to TRBJ2-1; 8 nucleotides agree with TRBD1. The CDR3 loop spans 16 amino acids. Unmatched junction bases numbered 10, after V lost 4 bases and J lost 4 bases. Germline V gives CDR1 SGHRS, CDR2 YFSETQ. The DNA of the CDR3 is TGCGCCAGCAGCCCCCTTGGGACAGGTAATTACAATGAGCAGTTCTTC. The encoded protein is CASSPLGTGNYNEQFF.

This rearrangement joins TRBV28 to TRBJ2-7, with D unresolved. CDR3 length equals 12 residues. V lost 6 bases and J lost 2, with 8 bases in between. Germline V gene lookup returns CDR1 MDHEN and CDR2 SYDVKM. CDR3 protein: CASRDQPYEQYF. For the CDR3, the DNA is TGTGCCAGCAGGGATCAGCCCTACGAGCAGTACTTC.

The chain carries TRBV5-8 and TRBJ1-2, with 8 bases matching TRBD1. Per germline, CDR1 SGHTS and CDR2 YDEGEE. Trimming cost V 6 bases and J 8 bases; bases outside gene matches: 9. The length of the CDR3 is 13 residues. This chain's CDR3 is CASMYRGFSGYTF. CDR3 nucleotides: TGTGCCAGCATGTACAGGGGGTTTTCCGGCTACACCTTC.

This rearrangement joins TRBV11-2 to TRBJ2-1; D is uncertain. From germline, CDR1 is SGHAT and CDR2 FQNNGV. The CDR3 has 13 amino acids. Trimming took off 0 bases at V and 5 bases at J, with 5 bases between the two ends. The CDR3 region is CASSLDRDNEQFF. CDR3 in DNA: TGTGCCAGCAGCTTAGATCGGGACAATGAGCAGTTCTTC.

J is TRBJ2-7 and V is TRBV15; the D is unclear. With 4 bases removed from V and 2 bases from J, the gap between germline ends came to 15 bases. The CDR3 spans 15 residues. The germline V gene encodes CDR1 LNHNV and CDR2 YYDKDF (reference sequence). This CDR3 reads CATSTKLGSTYEQYF. Here the CDR3 DNA reads TGTGCCACCAGCACGAAATTGGGCTCCACCTACGAGCAGTACTTC.